Each of the 26 T cell receptor beta chains below was sequenced from the same sample in a study of T cell responses to AZD1222 COVID-19 vaccine. Method: immunoSEQ multiplex PCR; TCRdb's copy keeps in-frame clones and lacks some. The sample has 250,000 to 300,000 clones, 85% to 95% seen once; the top ten hold 0.55%. Here the sequenced sample was peripheral blood, taken 28 days after the second AZD1222 dose. These receptors were obtained from an adult who received the AZD1222 COVID-19 vaccine.

The chain joins TRBV7-2 to TRBJ2-7; 12 bases agree with TRBD2. The length of the CDR3 is 14 residues. With V trimmed by 4 bases and J by 6 bases, 4 bases remained unmatched. CDR1 is SGHTA, CDR2 FQGNSA, per germline. The CDR3 is CASSSGLAGSEQYF. CDR3 sequence (DNA): TGTGCCAGCAGCTCCGGACTAGCGGGAAGCGAGCAGTACTTC.

The sample holds a few counts of this clone. The rearrangement links TRBV28 to TRBJ1-2; 7 positions agree with TRBD1. From germline, CDR1 is MDHEN and CDR2 SYDVKM. This CDR3 region has 15 residues. The junction had 9 bases not matched to a gene; V was cut back by 4 bases and J by 4 bases. For the CDR3, the DNA is TGTGCCAGCAGTTCCTTTACGACAGGGAGCTATGGCTACACCTTC. It yields the protein CASSSFTTGSYGYTF.

The CDR3 spells CASSEVPNGDTQYF. For the CDR3, the DNA is TGTGCCAGCAGTGAAGTCCCGAATGGAGATACGCAGTATTTT. This chain links TRBV6-1 with TRBJ2-3; no clear D. Deletions cut 1 base from V and 5 bases from J, with 10 bases between. Germline CDR1 MNHNS, CDR2 SASEGT. The CDR3 contains 14 residues.

The rearrangement joins TRBV5-6 to TRBJ1-1; no firm D call. Between the trimmed V and J ends, which lost 3 bases and 1 base, there was a span of 10 bases. This CDR3 has 14 residues. Germline V gene lookup returns CDR1 SGHDT and CDR2 YYEEEE. The chain's CDR3 is CASSSSGGNTEAFF. The DNA of the CDR3 is TGTGCCAGCAGCTCCTCAGGAGGGAACACTGAAGCTTTCTTT.

The V and J genes are TRBV11-2 and TRBJ1-6; TRBD1 matches 12 bases. The CDR3 loop spans 18 amino acids. V was pared by 1 base and J by 6 bases, with 7 bases of the junction left unmatched. Per germline, CDR1 SGHAT and CDR2 FQNNGV. In DNA, the CDR3 is TGTGCCAGCAGCTTAGTCGGGACAGGGGGCGGAGGTAATTCACCCCTCCACTTT. Translated, it gives CASSLVGTGGGGNSPLHF.

This clone was counted once. The J gene is TRBJ1-2, the V gene TRBV3-1 (or the pseudogene TRBV3-2); no reliable D call. This CDR3 has 13 amino acids. CDR1 and CDR2 from the germline V gene are LGHDT and YNNKEL (reference sequence). V was cut by 6 bases and J by 4 bases, with 12 bases left in between. The chain's CDR3 is CASSPLDIYGYTF. DNA for the CDR3: TGTGCCAGCAGTCCTTTAGATATCTATGGCTACACCTTC.

The chain links TRBV29-1 to TRBJ2-7; no reliable D call. The CDR3 has 11 amino acids. With 4 bases removed from V and 3 bases from J, the gap between germline ends came to 7 bases. From germline, CDR1 is SQVTM and CDR2 ANQGSEA. The CDR3 nucleotides read TGCAGCGTTGGCAACAACTACGAGCAGTACTTC. Amino acid sequence: CSVGNNYEQYF.

The gene calls are TRBV2 and TRBJ2-1, with TRBD1 identical over 8 bases. Trimming cost V 6 bases and J 8 bases; bases outside gene matches: 3. Germline CDR1 reads SNHLY; CDR2 reads FYNNEI. This CDR3 contains 12 residues. The CDR3 nucleotides are TGTGCCAGCAGCCCACAGGGGGATGAGCAGTTCTTC. Protein sequence: CASSPQGDEQFF.

V usage is TRBV7-3 and J usage is TRBJ2-3; D not certain. The V end lost 1 base, the J end lost 5 bases, and 10 bases lay between the germline ends. The germline CDR1 and CDR2 sequences are SGHTA and FQGTGA. The CDR3 runs 14 residues. CDR3 in DNA: TGTGCCAGCAGCTTAAATGGAGTTAGAGATACGCAGTATTTT. Residues: CASSLNGVRDTQYF.

This chain joins TRBV6-5 and TRBJ1-2; no reliable D call. Deletions cut 2 bases from V and 3 bases from J, with 7 bases between. The germline CDR1 and CDR2 sequences are MNHEY and SVGAGI. The CDR3 is made up of 13 amino acids. In DNA form, the CDR3 reads TGTGCCAGCAGTTACGGGGAAGACTATGGCTACACCTTC. Translation: CASSYGEDYGYTF.

Notes on this clone: The same CDR3 can be traced to other DNA sequences in this sample. This chain uses TRBV28 with TRBJ1-4; the D gene is possibly TRBD1 (5 bases). There are 14 residues in the CDR3. V lost 3 bases to trimming and J lost 1 base, with 6 bases between them. Germline V gives CDR1 MDHEN, CDR2 SYDVKM. This chain's CDR3 is CASSLGGTNEKLFF. The CDR3 nucleotides are TGTGCCAGCAGTTTGGGGGGAACTAATGAAAAACTGTTTTTT.

This sequence joins TRBV2 and TRBJ2-1; D uncertain. The CDR3 is made up of 11 amino acids. The germline V gene encodes CDR1 SNHLY and CDR2 FYNNEI. The V end was cut by 2 bases, the J end by 10 bases, with 6 bases between. CDR3 DNA: TGTGCCAGCAGTGAAACGCTCGAGCAGTTCTTC. Amino acids: CASSETLEQFF.

J is TRBJ2-5 and V is TRBV4-1; the D gene could be TRBD1 or TRBD2 (5 bases each). V lost 2 bases to trimming and J lost 5 bases, with 12 bases between them. This CDR3 comprises 14 residues. The germline V gene has CDR1 MGHRA and CDR2 YSYEKL. CDR3 coding DNA: TGCGCCAGCAGCCAAACTGGGACGCGGGAGACCCAGTACTTC. Translating it yields CASSQTGTRETQYF.

The chain couples TRBV7-9 to TRBJ1-6, with D maybe TRBD1 (5 bases). Germline CDR1 SEHNR, CDR2 FQNEAQ (reference sequence). The CDR3 covers 14 residues. Trimming removed 3 bases from V and 6 bases from J, with 9 bases in between. The CDR3 bases are TGTGCCAGCAGCTTCGGGGGAAGTAATTCACCCCTCCACTTT. Translated: CASSFGGSNSPLHF.

The V and J genes are TRBV20-1 and TRBJ1-2, with D hard to call. CDR3 length: 11 residues. V lost 5 bases to trimming and J lost 4 bases, with 8 bases between them. Germline lookup yields CDR1 DFQATT and CDR2 SNEGSKA (reference sequence). The CDR3 DNA reads TGCAGTGCTCCGGGATCCTATGGCTACACCTTC. It codes for CSAPGSYGYTF.

This chain uses TRBV2 with TRBJ1-2; unclear D gene. Deletions cut 5 bases from V and 8 bases from J, with 12 bases between. The CDR3 loop spans 12 amino acids. CDR1 SNHLY and CDR2 FYNNEI come from the germline V gene. DNA for the CDR3: TGTGCCAGCAGTAAGGCCACTGCGGGCTACACCTTC. Translating gives CASSKATAGYTF.

In its sample, this clone was seen once. This chain connects TRBV4-2 to TRBJ2-2; 7 positions agree with TRBD2. Germline V gives CDR1 LGHNA, CDR2 YNFKEQ. This CDR3 region has 15 residues. V lost 0 bases to trimming and J lost 7 bases; unmatched junction nucleotides: 5. The CDR3 DNA reads TGTGCCAGCAGCCAAGATGTTGGGAGGGACGGGGAGCTGTTTTTT. Protein sequence: CASSQDVGRDGELFF.

V usage is TRBV5-1 and J usage is TRBJ2-1; TRBD2 might be the D (5 bases). The V end lost 0 bases, the J end lost 1 base, and 17 bases lay between the germline ends. CDR3 length equals 18 residues. Per germline, CDR1 SGHRS and CDR2 YFSETQ. CDR3 DNA: TGCGCCAGCAGCTTGGTGTGGTCGCCACCGGGGTCCTACAATGAGCAGTTCTTC. Amino acids: CASSLVWSPPGSYNEQFF. Filled out from reference TRBV5-1 and TRBJ2-1, the complete variable domain reads KAGVTQTPRYLIKTRGQQVTLSCSPISGHRSVSWYQQTPGQGLQFLFEYFSETQRNKGNFPGRFSGRQFSNSRSEMNVSTLELGDSALYLCASSLVWSPPGSYNEQFFGPGTRLTVL.

The chain links TRBV11-3 to TRBJ1-2, with D uncertain. The CDR3 runs 12 residues. Trimming cost V 6 bases and J 6 bases, with 11 bases left between them. From germline, CDR1 is SGHNT and CDR2 YENEEA. CDR3 in DNA: TGTGCCAGCAGTCAAGAAGAGAATGGCTACACCTTC. Translation: CASSQEENGYTF.

The rearrangement joins TRBV3-1 (or the pseudogene TRBV3-2) to TRBJ2-6, with D hard to call. Trimming shortened V by 4 bases and J by 0 bases, and 7 bases separated the two germline ends. Germline assignment: CDR1 LGHDT and CDR2 YNNKEL (reference sequence). The CDR3 is 15 amino acids. CDR3 coding DNA: TGTGCCAGCAGCCCAAACAACTCTGGGGCCAACGTCCTGACTTTC. Amino acid sequence: CASSPNNSGANVLTF.

This clone appeared a single time. The V and J genes are TRBV28 and TRBJ1-2; D not certain. V was shortened by 1 base and J by 5 bases, with 5 bases between the two germline ends. The CDR3 totals 12 residues. CDR1 is MDHEN, CDR2 SYDVKM, per germline. CDR3 sequence: CASSLLRYGYTF. The CDR3 DNA follows: TGTGCCAGCAGTTTATTACGGTATGGCTACACCTTC.

The chain has TRBV7-9 and TRBJ2-2; D ambiguous. This CDR3 is built from 13 residues. Germline V gives CDR1 SEHNR, CDR2 FQNEAQ (reference sequence). Trimming removed 4 bases from V and 3 bases from J, with 6 bases in between. The CDR3 sequence is CASSSFDTGELFF. DNA for the CDR3: TGTGCCAGCAGCTCATTTGACACCGGGGAGCTGTTTTTT.

The chain has TRBV28 and TRBJ2-1; no reliable D call. Germline V gives CDR1 MDHEN, CDR2 SYDVKM. V was shortened by 5 bases and J by 10 bases, with 3 bases between the two germline ends. This CDR3 region has 9 residues. This CDR3 reads CASSDEQFF. The CDR3 bases are TGTGCCAGCAGTGACGAGCAGTTCTTC.

This chain joins TRBV6-5 and TRBJ1-1; tentatively, D is TRBD1 (5 bases). V lost 5 bases and J lost 4, with 17 bases in between. The CDR3 contains 15 residues. Germline lookup yields CDR1 MNHEY and CDR2 SVGAGI. In DNA form, the CDR3 reads TGTGCCAGCAGTCATCTCAGACCGGGGGGCACTGAAGCTTTCTTT. Translated, it gives CASSHLRPGGTEAFF.

The J gene is TRBJ2-5, the V gene TRBV10-2, with TRBD1 matching 9 bases. The CDR3 covers 15 residues. The J segment lost 5 bases and the V segment lost 8 bases, leaving 12 bases of the junction unmatched. Germline V gene data show CDR1 as WSHSY and CDR2 as SAAADI. The CDR3: CASALGTGRSETQYF. The DNA of the CDR3 is TGCGCCAGCGCGCTTGGGACAGGGAGGAGTGAGACCCAGTACTTC.

This clone was detected only once. J is TRBJ1-5 and V is TRBV2, with a possible D match to TRBD1 (6 bases). V was trimmed by 3 bases and J by 7 bases, leaving 19 bases between them. There are 16 residues in the CDR3. Germline V gene sequence: CDR1 SNHLY, CDR2 FYNNEI. The CDR3 sequence is CASSDIRGPQPQPQHF. In nucleotides, the CDR3 is TGTGCCAGCAGTGATATCAGGGGCCCCCAACCCCAGCCCCAGCATTTT.